These T cell receptor beta chains were read from a single sample in a study of beta chain features in type 1 diabetes. This table comes from immunoSEQ multiplex PCR, and its TCRdb copy is limited to in-frame clones, with some not included. The sample includes approximately 130,000 clones, approximately 15% of them seen just once. Source material: central memory CD4+ T cells from blood. The receptors derive from a man aged 18 to 29 with type 1 diabetes. Each CDR3 is given with its conserved first and last residue. The order of the fields is V gene, J gene, CDR3 protein.

V: TRBV6-6; J: TRBJ2-3; CDR3: CASSPSGGAGDTQYF
V: TRBV6-1; J: TRBJ2-7; CDR3: CASSEGTYEQYF
V: TRBV30; J: TRBJ2-3; CDR3: CAWNGGVGDTQYF
V: TRBV9; J: TRBJ1-6; CDR3: CASSVAGQGNSPLHF
V: TRBV28; J: TRBJ2-5; CDR3: CASSSSGGWETQYF
V: TRBV30; J: TRBJ1-1; CDR3: CAWSVRNDGLPSMNTEAFF
V: TRBV6-6; J: TRBJ2-7; CDR3: CASSRTGEDEQYF
V: TRBV4-2; J: TRBJ2-3; CDR3: CASSREAGAGTQYF
V: TRBV9; J: TRBJ1-1; CDR3: CASSEGTLNTEAFF
V: TRBV28; J: TRBJ1-2; CDR3: CASYETGVDGYTF
V: TRBV5-1; J: TRBJ2-1; CDR3: CASSLAAGPYNEQFF
V: TRBV7-2; J: TRBJ2-5; CDR3: CASSFRDRQETQYF
V: TRBV4-2; J: TRBJ2-7; CDR3: CASSQASGRSSYEQYF
V: TRBV14; J: TRBJ1-2; CDR3: CASSQGYGYTF
V: TRBV6-5; J: TRBJ2-1; CDR3: CASSFGAGGYNEQFF
V: TRBV27; J: TRBJ1-4; CDR3: CASSPTGVSTGKLFF
V: TRBV25-1; J: TRBJ1-2; CDR3: CASGGQGGGYTF
V: TRBV13; J: TRBJ2-2; CDR3: CASVSGVLNTGELFF
V: TRBV29-1; J: TRBJ1-5; CDR3: CSVPGQGDYSNQPQHF
V: TRBV15; J: TRBJ1-2; CDR3: CATSRDTRQVYGYTF
V: TRBV30; J: TRBJ2-7; CDR3: CAWNNRVQYYEQYF
V: TRBV30; J: TRBJ2-3; CDR3: CAWTSGLTYSTDTQYF
V: TRBV29-1; J: TRBJ1-2; CDR3: CSVVRTGEYGYTF
V: TRBV6-6; J: TRBJ2-1; CDR3: CASSYETSGGHNEQFF
V: TRBV25-1; J: TRBJ2-5; CDR3: CASSEFLGQGAETQYF
V: TRBV28; J: TRBJ1-2; CDR3: CASSLTGGYGYTF
V: TRBV5-1; J: TRBJ2-3; CDR3: CASSLGDSTDTQYF
V: TRBV30; J: TRBJ2-3; CDR3: CAWKGGRGTDTQYF
V: TRBV19; J: TRBJ1-1; CDR3: CASSMGWVNTEAFF
V: TRBV27; J: TRBJ2-7; CDR3: CASRPFGTVAGGGYEQYF
V: TRBV18; J: TRBJ2-5; CDR3: CASSLLPSSQETQYF
V: TRBV7-2; J: TRBJ2-1; CDR3: CASSAWYNEQFF
V: TRBV7-2; J: TRBJ2-7; CDR3: CASSSQLSGVSYEQYF
V: TRBV10-3; J: TRBJ2-3; CDR3: CAISGESTDTQYF
V: TRBV29-1; J: TRBJ2-7; CDR3: CSAGRVGLDDEQYF
V: TRBV2; J: TRBJ1-1; CDR3: CASRREQGSNTEAFF